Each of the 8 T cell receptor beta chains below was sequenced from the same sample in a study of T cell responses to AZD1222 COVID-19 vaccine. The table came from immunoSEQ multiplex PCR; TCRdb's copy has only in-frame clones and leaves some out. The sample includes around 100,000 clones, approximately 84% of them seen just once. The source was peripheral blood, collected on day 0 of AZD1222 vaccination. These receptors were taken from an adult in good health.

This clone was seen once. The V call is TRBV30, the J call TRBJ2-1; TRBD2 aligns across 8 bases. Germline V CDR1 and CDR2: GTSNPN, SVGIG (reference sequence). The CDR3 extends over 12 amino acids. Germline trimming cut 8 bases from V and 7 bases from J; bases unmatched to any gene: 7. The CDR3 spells CALSGLENEQFF. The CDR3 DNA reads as TGTGCCCTGTCGGGACTAGAGAATGAGCAGTTCTTC.

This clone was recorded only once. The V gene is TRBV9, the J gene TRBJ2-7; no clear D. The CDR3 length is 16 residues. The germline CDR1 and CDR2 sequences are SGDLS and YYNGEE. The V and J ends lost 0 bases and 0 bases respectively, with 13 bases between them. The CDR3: CASSVAAQVASYEQYF. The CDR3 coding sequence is TGTGCCAGCAGCGTAGCGGCGCAGGTCGCCTCCTACGAGCAGTACTTC.

The CDR3: CASSPRGQQSNQPQHF. The CDR3 nucleotides are TGTGCCAGCAGTCCCCGGGGACAGCAGTCCAATCAGCCCCAGCATTTT. The rearrangement uses TRBV27 and TRBJ1-5; 7 nucleotides align to TRBD1. The V segment lost 5 bases and the J segment 3 bases; nucleotides outside the gene matches: 10. CDR1 is MNHEY and CDR2 is SMNVEV in the germline V gene (reference sequence). This CDR3 is 16 amino acids long.

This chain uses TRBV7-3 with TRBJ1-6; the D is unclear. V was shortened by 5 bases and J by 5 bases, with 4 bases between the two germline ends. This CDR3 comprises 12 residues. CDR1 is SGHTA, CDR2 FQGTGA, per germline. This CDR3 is CASSANNSPLHF. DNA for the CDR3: TGTGCCAGCAGCGCTAATAATTCACCCCTCCACTTT.

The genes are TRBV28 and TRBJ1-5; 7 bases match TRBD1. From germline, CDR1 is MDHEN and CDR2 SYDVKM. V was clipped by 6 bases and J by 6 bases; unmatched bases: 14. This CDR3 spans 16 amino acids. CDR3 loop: CASRTRDRALGQPQHF. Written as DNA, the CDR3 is TGTGCCAGCAGAACTAGAGACAGGGCTCTAGGTCAGCCCCAGCATTTT. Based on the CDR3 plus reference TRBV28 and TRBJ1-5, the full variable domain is DVKVTQSSRYLVKRTGEKVFLECVQDMDHENMFWYRQDPGLGLRLIYFSYDVKMKEKGDIPEGYSVSREKKERFSLILESASTNQTSMYLCASRTRDRALGQPQHFGDGTRLSIL.

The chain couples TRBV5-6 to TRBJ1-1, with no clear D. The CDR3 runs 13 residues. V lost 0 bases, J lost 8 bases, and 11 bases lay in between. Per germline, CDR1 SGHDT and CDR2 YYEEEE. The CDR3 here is CASSLGPEKEAFF. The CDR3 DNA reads TGTGCCAGCAGCTTGGGCCCCGAGAAAGAAGCTTTCTTT.

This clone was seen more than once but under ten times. The CDR3 loop reads CASSLGDRGRPGFSYTF. Written as DNA, the CDR3 is TGTGCCAGCAGCTTGGGGGACAGGGGGCGCCCCGGTTTTAGCTACACCTTC. This rearrangement joins TRBV5-8 to TRBJ1-2; the match to TRBD1 covers 12 bases. Germline lookup yields CDR1 SGHTS and CDR2 YDEGEE. V shed 0 bases, J shed 9 bases, and the junction held 12 bases outside the gene matches. The CDR3 contains 17 residues. The variable domain in full, with the rest retrieved from reference TRBV5-8 and TRBJ1-2, is EAGVTQSPTHLIKTRGQQATLRCSPISGHTSVYWYQQALGLGLQFLLWYDEGEERNRGNFPPRFSGRQFPNYSSELNVNALELEDSALYLCASSLGDRGRPGFSYTFGSGTRLTVV.

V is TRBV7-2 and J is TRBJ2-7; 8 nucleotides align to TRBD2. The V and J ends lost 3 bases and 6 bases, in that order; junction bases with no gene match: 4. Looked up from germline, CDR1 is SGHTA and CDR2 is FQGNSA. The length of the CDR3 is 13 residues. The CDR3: CASSLSLAAEQYF. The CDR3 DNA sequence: TGTGCCAGCAGCTTGTCACTAGCGGCCGAGCAGTACTTC.